The rows below give T cell receptor beta chains drawn from one sample of a study of early T cells in non-severe SARS-CoV-2 infection. TCRdb re-called the 5' RACE reads through MiXCR, storing one row per CDR3 protein. The repertoire holds some 57,000 distinct CDR3 sequences, with 8.5% to 10% as singletons. Source: whole blood, taken at baseline. Every receptor here comes from an adult who was a healthcare worker with PCR-confirmed SARS-CoV-2 infection or an uninfected control (not recorded which). Both conserved end residues are part of each CDR3. Fields, in order: CDR3 protein, clone size, V gene. Clone size is given for some rows only: seen once, a few or many times, or a class if the clone is expanded.

CDR3: CASSIGGGPDTQYF
size: few
V: TRBV19

CDR3: CASRYYQGAETQYF
size: many
V: TRBV11-2

CDR3: CASKPPGLANTGELFF
size: many
V: TRBV5-1

CDR3: CASSLARLREGELFF
size: many
V: TRBV7-8

CDR3: CASTLGFQETQYF
size: once
V: TRBV12-3/TRBV12-4

CDR3: CASRVRGYTEQFF
size: NA
V: TRBV19

CDR3: CASSTLATGELFF
size: NA
V: TRBV5-1

CDR3: CAISEFRGLLNQPQHF
size: few
V: TRBV10-3

CDR3: CATPRDGSYNEQFF
size: many
V: TRBV7-9

CDR3: CASSQPDRARETQYF
size: few
V: TRBV11-2

CDR3: CASSKSGGVYNEQFF
size: few
V: TRBV6-5

CDR3: CASSPLAAGGRDEQFF
size: many
V: TRBV7-9

CDR3: CSAPTGTETQYF
size: NA
V: TRBV20-1

CDR3: CASSPVLAGEETQYF
size: NA
V: TRBV11-2

CDR3: CASSNSLAKNIQYF
size: many
V: TRBV27

CDR3: CSVGTRGPREQYF
size: NA
V: TRBV29-1

CDR3: CSARRRGRTDTQYF
size: few
V: TRBV20-1

CDR3: CASSLRDRLTNEQFF
size: NA
V: TRBV3-2

CDR3: CASSLGYADTQYF
size: few
V: TRBV7-9

CDR3: CASTATDSYEQYF
size: few
V: TRBV6-6

CDR3: CSIRTATYEQYF
size: medium-sized
V: TRBV29-1

CDR3: CASSDPSGGSKNIQYF
size: many
V: TRBV2

CDR3: CASSYSRDQPQHF
size: NA
V: TRBV6-5

CDR3: CASSAGGRYEQFF
size: few
V: TRBV7-2

CDR3: CASSYSPGADTQYF
size: many
V: TRBV6-6

CDR3: CASSEGQLNQPQHF
size: many
V: TRBV19

CDR3: CASSILGTEAFF
size: NA
V: TRBV19

CDR3: CASSYSTSGNTIYF
size: many
V: TRBV6-6

CDR3: CASSVPVTGELFF
size: NA
V: TRBV5-1

CDR3: CASSLTGRSSTDTQYF
size: few
V: TRBV7-3

CDR3: CASSRSVHEQYF
size: many
V: TRBV12-3/TRBV12-4

CDR3: CASSPGASGRASGELFF
size: few
V: TRBV5-4

CDR3: CSAGTPGTDTQYF
size: NA
V: TRBV29-1

CDR3: CSARDLQGVSNQPQHF
size: NA
V: TRBV20-1

CDR3: CASSLPILYYGYTF
size: NA
V: TRBV28

CDR3: CSVVRANTQYF
size: many
V: TRBV29-1

CDR3: CASSQDRTSENYEQYF
size: NA
V: TRBV4-1

CDR3: CSAAQTGGPRRETQYF
size: many
V: TRBV20-1

CDR3: CASSFWGYTDTQYF
size: few
V: TRBV27

CDR3: CSVVPTSGSGTDTQYF
size: NA
V: TRBV29-1

CDR3: CASSLSQGKNTEAFF
size: few
V: TRBV5-1